The sequence of this TCR beta chain was determined in a study of OX40 agonist ivuxolimab in advanced cancers. The table came from immunoSEQ multiplex PCR; TCRdb's copy has only in-frame clones and leaves some out. This repertoire shows 40,000 to 45,000 clones, roughly 81% found once; its top ten account for roughly a sixth. The CDR3 totals 15 residues. Losses at the gene ends were 4 bases for V and 6 bases for J; bases not matched to a gene: 7. In germline, CDR1 is SGDLS, CDR2 YYNGEE. The source of this sequence is an adult with an advanced solid tumor such as melanoma, head and neck, liver or kidney cancer. Source: CD4+ or CD8+ T cells sorted from blood, taken in a trial of the OX40 agonist ivuxolimab. The chain is built from TRBV9 and TRBJ1-5; 10 bases line up with TRBD1. This CDR3 reads CASSPGTGAGQPQHF. Written as DNA, the CDR3 is TGTGCCAGCAGCCCCGGGACAGGGGCGGGTCAGCCCCAGCATTTT.